These 13 T cell receptor beta chains were sequenced from one sample in a study of shared clonotypes between healthy human individuals. The naive CD8 subset, CD45RO-negative cells positively selected for CCR7, excluded terminally differentiated effector memory CD45RA+ cells. The method was immunoSEQ multiplex PCR; TCRdb's version includes in-frame clones alone and lacks a portion of them. This table holds around 2,100,000 clones, about 94% found once. What was sequenced was naive CD8+ T cells sorted from blood. Source of these receptors: a man in his late teens or twenties in good health.

Of note for this clone: This sample also contains other DNA sequences that code for the same CDR3. The chain uses TRBV5-6 and TRBJ1-1; no clear D gene. The CDR3 length is 13 residues. V lost 2 bases and J lost 5, with 10 bases in between. CDR1 SGHDT and CDR2 YYEEEE come from the germline V gene. CDR3 nucleotide sequence: TGTGCCAGCAGCTTCGGGGAGGGAACTGAAGCTTTCTTT. Protein product: CASSFGEGTEAFF.

The V gene is TRBV15, the J gene TRBJ2-3; 7 bases are shared with TRBD1. V shed 4 bases, J shed 6 bases, and the junction held 22 bases outside the gene matches. Germline loops: CDR1 LNHNV, CDR2 YYDKDF (reference sequence). CDR3 length equals 19 residues. CDR3 amino acids: CATSKGETRDSSEGDTQYF. The CDR3 DNA sequence: TGTGCCACCAGCAAAGGCGAGACTCGGGACAGCAGCGAAGGGGATACGCAGTATTTT.

The DNA for the CDR3 is TGTGCCAGCAGCGTCGGGGGGCAAGCCAAAAACATTCAGTACTTC. This encodes CASSVGGQAKNIQYF. The rearrangement joins TRBV9 to TRBJ2-4, with D perhaps matching TRBD2 (7 bases). Germline V gene sequence: CDR1 SGDLS, CDR2 YYNGEE. The CDR3 spans 15 residues. Trimming took 2 bases from V and 0 from J, leaving 9 bases between them. Full variable domain (rest looked up from reference TRBV9 and TRBJ2-4): DSGVTQTPKHLITATGQRVTLRCSPRSGDLSVYWYQQSLDQGLQFLIQYYNGEERAKGNILERFSAQQFPDLHSELNLSSLELGDSALYFCASSVGGQAKNIQYFGAGTRLSVL.

The sample holds one count of this clone. The rearrangement joins TRBV4-3 to TRBJ1-1; D is perhaps TRBD1 (5 bases). The CDR3 contains 16 residues. The V end lost 5 bases, the J end lost 4 bases, and 20 bases lay between the germline ends. The germline V gene encodes CDR1 LGHNA and CDR2 YSLEER. CDR3 sequence: CASSDGPVGRGTEAFF. As DNA, the CDR3 is TGCGCCAGCAGCGACGGTCCCGTGGGGAGGGGCACTGAAGCTTTCTTT.

In the case of this clone: This sample includes further DNA sequences coding for the same CDR3. CDR3 protein: CASSQVGGEETQYF. The CDR3 region has the DNA TGCGCCAGCAGCCAAGTAGGGGGGGAAGAGACCCAGTACTTC. This chain joins TRBV4-3 and TRBJ2-5; perhaps TRBD2 as D (7 bases). The V gene lost 1 base and the J gene lost 3 bases, with 9 bases spanning the gap. The CDR3 is 14 amino acids. Per germline, CDR1 LGHNA and CDR2 YSLEER.

The rearrangement uses TRBV19 and TRBJ1-3; unclear D gene. This CDR3 has 14 amino acids. Trimming pared 7 bases from V and 0 bases from J, leaving 10 bases between. The germline gives CDR1 LNHDA, CDR2 SQIVND (reference sequence). The CDR3 loop reads CASTIAGSGNTIYF. The CDR3 region has the DNA TGTGCCAGTACCATAGCAGGCTCTGGAAACACCATATATTTT.

V is TRBV15 and J is TRBJ2-7; maybe TRBD1 (5 bases). CDR3 length equals 14 residues. The germline V gene has CDR1 LNHNV and CDR2 YYDKDF (reference sequence). Trimming cost V 1 base and J 1 base, with 8 bases left between them. DNA of the CDR3: TGTGCCACCAGCAGAGCAGGGCTTTCCTACGAGCAGTACTTC. It translates to CATSRAGLSYEQYF.

Points on this clone: Additional DNA sequences in this sample encode the identical CDR3. This chain uses TRBV20-1 with TRBJ2-3; D is unresolved. This CDR3 comprises 11 residues. Deletions cut 1 base from V and 6 bases from J, with 5 bases between. Looked up from germline, CDR1 is DFQATT and CDR2 is SNEGSKA (reference sequence). CDR3 sequence (DNA): TGCAGTGCTAGAGGACCTGATACGCAGTATTTT. Amino acids: CSARGPDTQYF.

CDR3 region: CASSLERGKPSGGYYEQYF. The CDR3, as DNA: TGCGCCAGCAGCTTGGAAAGGGGCAAGCCTAGCGGGGGATACTACGAGCAGTACTTC. The chain combines TRBV5-1 with TRBJ2-7; 10 bases fit TRBD2. This CDR3 comprises 19 residues. Germline V gene sequence: CDR1 SGHRS, CDR2 YFSETQ. Losses at the gene ends were 0 bases for V and 3 bases for J; bases not matched to a gene: 15.

V usage is TRBV7-9 and J usage is TRBJ2-2, with D possibly matching TRBD2 (5 bases). Looked up from germline, CDR1 is SEHNR and CDR2 is FQNEAQ (reference sequence). The CDR3 is 14 amino acids. Deletions cut 8 bases from V and 2 bases from J, with 12 bases between. The CDR3 is CASVPTGNTGELFF. In DNA, the CDR3 is TGTGCCAGCGTACCGACGGGAAACACCGGGGAGCTGTTTTTT.

V is TRBV5-5 and J is TRBJ2-5; the match to TRBD2 covers 11 bases. V lost 1 base and J lost 4; bases outside the gene matches: 6. The CDR3 is 16 amino acids. Looked up from germline, CDR1 is SGHKS and CDR2 is YYEKEE (reference sequence). The CDR3 is CASSLSPGLAGETQYF. Here the CDR3 DNA reads TGTGCCAGCAGCTTGTCACCCGGACTAGCGGGAGAGACCCAGTACTTC.

The chain combines TRBV7-9 with TRBJ1-4; D gene unclear. V shed 4 bases and J shed 8 bases, with 8 bases lying between them. This CDR3 is built from 12 residues. Per germline, CDR1 SEHNR and CDR2 FQNEAQ (reference sequence). The CDR3 is CASSWEVEKLFF. The CDR3 nucleotides read TGTGCCAGCAGCTGGGAGGTCGAAAAACTGTTTTTT.

This clone has just one count. CDR3 loop: CASSATDGRAEQFF. In DNA form, the CDR3 reads TGTGCCAGCAGCGCGACGGACGGACGGGCCGAGCAGTTCTTC. The chain couples TRBV5-6 to TRBJ2-1, with D unclear. Germline V gene sequence: CDR1 SGHDT, CDR2 YYEEEE. Trimming cost V 4 bases and J 10 bases, with 18 bases left between them. The CDR3 totals 14 residues.